The count of the clone carrying this T cell receptor beta chain is one. The repertoire was sequenced with immunoSEQ multiplex PCR; TCRdb's copy has only in-frame clones and lacks some. The profile shows around 96,000 clones, approximately 93% of them singletons. The data belong to a study of control samples from healthy donors and cancer patients. V lost 2 bases and J lost 3; bases outside the gene matches: 4. The CDR3 contains 16 residues. Germline values: CDR1 SEHNR, CDR2 FQNEAQ (reference sequence). V usage is TRBV7-9 and J usage is TRBJ1-2; TRBD1 matches at 12 bases. This clonotype was sampled from a man between 18 and 29 years old in good health. Material: blood. This chain's CDR3 is CASSLKGQGAHYGYTF. CDR3 nucleotide sequence: TGTGCCAGCAGCTTAAAGGGACAGGGGGCACACTATGGCTACACCTTC.